A selection of T cell receptor beta chains follows, all from one sample in a study of cytomegalovirus exposure and HLA in healthy donors. Produced via immunoSEQ multiplex PCR; TCRdb's table is partial and in-frame only. The repertoire includes 110,000 to 150,000 clones, 72% of them detected once, and over 2% sits in the top ten. Sequencing used PBMCs. The source of these receptors is a man in his forties or fifties in good health and CMV-seronegative. The CDR3 runs from the conserved cysteine through the conserved F or W. D genes are given only for firm matches. Only some rows state a clone size, as once, few, many or a class for expanded clones.

clone size	V gene	J gene	D gene	CDR3 protein	CDR3 DNA
NA	TRBV7-9	TRBJ2-7	NA	CASSWDNHYEQYF	TGTGCCAGCAGCTGGGACAATCACTACGAGCAGTACTTC
NA	TRBV27	TRBJ1-2	TRBD1	CASSVGQGAGYTF	TGTGCCAGCAGCGTCGGACAGGGGGCTGGCTACACCTTC
NA	TRBV19	TRBJ1-1	NA	CASRGKQGRDTEAFF	TGTGCCAGTAGGGGTAAACAGGGAAGGGACACTGAAGCTTTCTTT
once	TRBV10-1	TRBJ2-1	TRBD2	CASSDTLAASNEQFF	TGCGCCAGCAGTGACACCCTAGCGGCTAGCAATGAGCAGTTCTTC
medium-sized	TRBV5-4	TRBJ1-2	NA	CASSLGTYYGYTF	TGTGCCAGCAGCTTGGGCACATACTATGGCTACACCTTC
NA	TRBV5-6	TRBJ1-2	NA	CASSFIRGGIYGYTF	TGTGCCAGCAGCTTTATTAGGGGAGGGATCTATGGCTACACCTTC
NA	TRBV15	TRBJ1-6	NA	CATSSSSSYNSPLHF	TGTGCCACCAGCAGTAGCAGCTCCTATAATTCACCCCTCCACTTT
NA	TRBV10-3	TRBJ2-7	NA	CAISVGQSTNEQYF	TGTGCCATCAGTGTCGGCCAGAGTACTAACGAGCAGTACTTC
NA	TRBV18	TRBJ2-1	NA	CASSPQWGDNEQFF	TGTGCCAGCTCGCCCCAGTGGGGGGACAATGAGCAGTTCTTC
NA	TRBV20-1	TRBJ2-1	NA	CSARDSMEQFF	TGCAGTGCTCGGGACTCCATGGAGCAGTTCTTC
once	TRBV5-4	TRBJ1-2	TRBD1	CASSDGTVPYLYGYTF	TGTGCCAGCAGCGATGGGACAGTTCCTTACCTCTATGGCTACACCTTC
NA	TRBV5-4	TRBJ2-1	NA	CASSLRSSYNEQFF	TGTGCCAGCAGCTTGAGGAGCTCCTACAATGAGCAGTTCTTC
few	TRBV7-2	TRBJ2-7	NA	CASSLSGVYTGEQYF	TGTGCCAGCAGCTTATCTGGCGTTTACACAGGGGAGCAGTACTTC
NA	TRBV9	TRBJ2-1	TRBD2	CASSSTTSGYNEQFF	TGTGCCAGCAGCTCCACGACTAGCGGGTACAATGAGCAGTTCTTC
NA	TRBV27	TRBJ2-3	NA	CASSFVREVRSTDTQYF	TGTGCCAGCAGTTTCGTCAGGGAAGTTCGGAGCACAGATACGCAGTATTTT
NA	TRBV29-1	TRBJ2-3	TRBD2	CSAGEGVQRGVTDTQYF	TGCAGCGCCGGGGAGGGGGTCCAGCGGGGGGTCACAGATACGCAGTATTTT
NA	TRBV9	TRBJ2-4	NA	CASSVGETPGNIQYF	TGTGCCAGCAGCGTAGGAGAGACACCCGGTAACATTCAGTACTTC
NA	TRBV2	TRBJ2-2	TRBD1	CAARQGKRGAGELFF	TGTGCCGCCCGACAGGGAAAGAGAGGAGCCGGGGAGCTGTTTTTT
few	TRBV7-6	TRBJ2-5	NA	CASSLQAGIETQYF	TGTGCCAGCAGCTTACAAGCGGGTATTGAGACCCAGTACTTC
NA	TRBV14	TRBJ2-3	NA	CASTYSGTDTQYF	TGTGCCAGCACCTATTCGGGCACAGATACGCAGTATTTT
NA	TRBV4-1	TRBJ1-2	TRBD1	CASSRQTGQGFYGYTF	TGCGCCAGCAGCCGCCAAACGGGACAGGGGTTCTATGGCTACACCTTC
NA	TRBV19	TRBJ1-3	NA	CATETGAGNTIYF	TGTGCCACCGAGACAGGTGCTGGAAACACCATATATTTT
NA	TRBV5-1	TRBJ2-7	TRBD1	CASSLQGAREQYF	TGCGCCAGCAGCTTGCAGGGGGCAAGGGAGCAGTACTTC
once	TRBV6-5	TRBJ2-3	NA	CASSQLSTDTQYF	TGTGCCAGCAGTCAACTGAGCACAGATACGCAGTATTTT
few	TRBV28	TRBJ2-1	NA	CASSLPLGGNEQFF	TGTGCCAGCAGTCTCCCCCTGGGGGGCAATGAGCAGTTCTTC
NA	TRBV6-5	TRBJ1-1	NA	CASSDVSGTEAFF	TGTGCCAGCAGTGATGTCTCGGGAACTGAAGCTTTCTTT